The clone carrying this T cell receptor beta chain was recorded at least ten times. What it binds is unknown. Time point in this sample: pre-sensitization, week 0. Treatment in this sample: therapeutic diphenylcyclopropenone sensitization with weekly scalp DPC. CDR1 is MNHEY and CDR2 is SVGAGI in the germline V gene. The CDR3 runs to 17 residues. V was clipped by 2 bases and J by 1 base, with 15 bases between them. MiXCR was run by TCRdb on the RACE reads, yielding one entry per CDR3 protein. The table lists 80,000 to 100,000 distinct CDR3 sequences, around 10% of them singletons. This entry belongs to a study of human T cells and chemical hapten exposure. Turning to the study itself: Small pooled library volume differences chiefly drove per-sample TCR yield variation.

Study-wide results and caveats: Patch test score was positively correlated with the counts of TCRs that had expanded at PT1. It should be noted that donors had alopecia, so their immune response may differ from healthy people's.

The chain recombines TRBV6-5 with TRBJ1-3, with D tentatively TRBD1 (6 bases). The sequence was obtained from a middle-aged woman with alopecia areata. Some clones in this sample may be carry-over from other donors' samples. Sample: whole blood, taken in connection with sensitization to the hapten diphenylcyclopropenone (DPC). The CDR3 sequence is CASSYGQGMNSGNTIYF. CDR3 bases: TGTGCCAGCAGTTACGGGCAGGGGATGAATTCTGGAAACACCATATATTTT.